These 5 T cell receptor beta chains were all obtained from the same sample, sequenced in a study of Ad26.COV2.S vaccination and SARS-CoV-2 variants. Clones were sequenced by immunoSEQ multiplex PCR, and TCRdb holds only the in-frame ones, with some missing. The table shows 300,000 to 450,000 clones, with around 83% occurring only once. The treatment was: some 20 received Ad26.COV2.S at low or high dose, single or two shots; roughly five received placebo; per-sample allocation not given. The investigators took samples on day 63 after the first vaccine or placebo injection. The specimen was peripheral blood, collected in a trial of Ad26.COV2.S vaccine versus placebo. Receptor source: a person between 18 and 65 years old who received the Ad26.COV2.S COVID-19 vaccine or a placebo.

The J gene is TRBJ2-2, the V gene TRBV2; perhaps TRBD1 as D (8 bases). The germline V and J ends were trimmed by 6 bases and 5 bases, with 19 bases remaining between them. This CDR3 spans 16 amino acids. Germline V lookup: CDR1 SNHLY, CDR2 FYNNEI. As DNA, the CDR3 is TGTGCCAGCAGATCCGGACAGGGAGGGGTAACCGGGGAGCTGTTTTTT. Protein: CASRSGQGGVTGELFF.

This sequence joins TRBV27 and TRBJ1-1; D not certain. The V end lost 6 bases, the J end lost 1 base, and 9 bases lay between the germline ends. This CDR3 comprises 13 residues. Germline CDR1 is MNHEY and CDR2 is SMNVEV (reference sequence). In DNA, the CDR3 is TGTGCCAGCAGCGCTACAAGGAACACTGAAGCTTTCTTT. This codes for CASSATRNTEAFF.

This sequence joins TRBV7-6 and TRBJ2-3; 8 bases align to TRBD2. The CDR3 extends over 17 amino acids. With V trimmed by 3 bases and J by 0 bases, 8 bases remained unmatched. The V gene's germline CDR1 is SGHVS and CDR2 FNYEAQ. CDR3 in amino acids: CASSFYSAGGSTDTQYF. DNA for the CDR3: TGTGCCAGCAGCTTCTACTCGGCGGGAGGTAGCACAGATACGCAGTATTTT.

The CDR3 region is CASSTGASGELFF. The CDR3, as DNA: TGTGCCAGCTCGACAGGGGCGAGCGGGGAGCTGTTTTTT. The chain recombines TRBV28 with TRBJ2-2; TRBD1 aligns across 8 bases. The CDR3 spans 13 residues. From germline, CDR1 is MDHEN and CDR2 SYDVKM. The J segment lost 7 bases and the V segment lost 8 bases, leaving 6 bases of the junction unmatched.

CDR3 sequence reads: CASSLLGSAGPAYEQYF. In DNA form, the CDR3 reads TGTGCCAGCAGCTTATTAGGGTCGGCGGGGCCCGCCTACGAGCAGTACTTC. This chain joins TRBV7-2 and TRBJ2-7, with D possibly TRBD2 on 6 matching bases. Germline lookup yields CDR1 SGHTA and CDR2 FQGNSA. Trimming cost V 2 bases and J 2 bases, with 19 bases left between them. This CDR3 comprises 17 residues.